These 15 T cell receptor beta chains originate from one sample sequenced in a study of identical twins. MiXCR, run by TCRdb on the 5' RACE reads, gives a single entry per CDR3 protein. This table holds 690,000 or so distinct CDR3 sequences, 8.6% found once. This sample was also put to use in a study of yellow fever vaccine responses in identical twins.

The specimen sequenced was PBMCs. The receptors originated from a woman aged 18-29 years in good health.

CDR3 DNA: TGCGCCAGCAGCCAAGGGGGGGCGCCAGGAGAGACCCAGTACTTC. Encoded protein: CASSQGGAPGETQYF. This chain connects TRBV4-3 to TRBJ2-5; the D call may be TRBD1 or TRBD2 (6 bases each). V was clipped by 1 base and J by 4 bases, with 13 bases between them. Germline assignment: CDR1 LGHNA and CDR2 YSLEER. There are 15 residues in the CDR3.

This clonotype was recorded at least ten times. The chain couples TRBV4-3 to TRBJ2-7; weak D call: TRBD2 (6 bases). The CDR3 runs to 16 residues. V lost 3 bases to trimming and J lost 2 bases, with 17 bases between them. Germline lookup yields CDR1 LGHNA and CDR2 YSLEER. The CDR3 region is CASSHRRLVFTYEQYF. CDR3 coding DNA: TGCGCCAGCAGCCACCGTAGACTAGTTTTCACCTACGAGCAGTACTTC.

This clonotype was observed a few times. The chain is built from TRBV28 and TRBJ1-1, with TRBD1 matching over 10 bases. CDR3 length: 14 residues. V trimming: 6 bases; J trimming: 5 bases; junction bases outside the gene matches: 6. Germline-derived CDR1 and CDR2 are MDHEN and SYDVKM. The CDR3 here is CASRTGGPTTEAFF. The CDR3 region has the DNA TGTGCCAGCAGGACAGGGGGCCCGACAACTGAAGCTTTCTTT.

This clonotype was seen only once. The rearrangement links TRBV5-6 to TRBJ2-3, with D possibly being TRBD2 (6 bases). This CDR3 is built from 17 residues. V was clipped by 9 bases and J by 7 bases, with 30 bases between them. CDR1 is SGHDT and CDR2 is YYEEEE in the germline V gene. DNA of the CDR3: TGTGCCATGAGCCCGGGGATCATCGGGAGTGGTATGCATACGCAGTATTTT. Residues: CAMSPGIIGSGMHTQYF.

The chain employs TRBV11-2 and TRBJ2-7, with no clear D. Trimming took off 3 bases at V and 6 bases at J, with 15 bases between the two ends. CDR3 length equals 14 residues. Germline values: CDR1 SGHAT, CDR2 FQNNGV. Written as DNA, the CDR3 is TGTGCCAGCAGCTTGGAGTTCCTGCCCGGCGAGCAGTACTTC. This encodes CASSLEFLPGEQYF.

This clonotype was recorded a few times. The chain uses TRBV20-1 and TRBJ2-1, with 10 bases matching TRBD2. V trimming: 5 bases; J trimming: 7 bases; junction bases outside the gene matches: 8. In germline, CDR1 is DFQATT, CDR2 SNEGSKA (reference sequence). The CDR3 loop spans 14 amino acids. CDR3 in DNA: TGCAGTGCTGAGCCGGGGACTAGCGAGAATGAGCAGTTCTTC. The encoded protein is CSAEPGTSENEQFF.

This clonotype was seen at least ten times. The V gene is TRBV29-1, the J gene TRBJ2-3, with no clear D. CDR1 and CDR2 (germline): SQVTM, ANQGSEA. V was shortened by 5 bases and J by 5 bases, with 8 bases between the two germline ends. CDR3 size: 11 residues. CDR3 DNA sequence: TGCAGCGTTTTGTACGGAGATACGCAGTATTTT. This codes for CSVLYGDTQYF.

This clonotype was seen many times. The V call is TRBV7-2, the J call TRBJ2-7; 9 nucleotides match TRBD2. The trim removed 2 bases at V and 6 bases at J, leaving 5 bases unmatched. Germline CDR1 SGHTA, CDR2 FQGNSA. The CDR3 spans 14 residues. CDR3: CASSLLAGEGEQYF. The CDR3 bases are TGTGCCAGCAGCTTATTAGCGGGAGAGGGCGAGCAGTACTTC.

In its sample, this clonotype was seen many times. The rearrangement links TRBV20-1 to TRBJ1-6; the match to TRBD1 covers 8 bases. Germline CDR1 is DFQATT and CDR2 is SNEGSKA (reference sequence). V dropped 4 bases and J dropped 8; count of bases not matched to a gene: 4. CDR3 size: 13 residues. In DNA, the CDR3 is TGCAGTGCTACAGGGGGCTGGGATTCACCCCTCCACTTT. Encoded protein: CSATGGWDSPLHF.

This chain joins TRBV4-3 and TRBJ1-6; D is unresolved. Germline V lookup: CDR1 LGHNA, CDR2 YSLEER. The V end lost 3 bases, the J end lost 7 bases, and 16 bases lay between the germline ends. The CDR3 has 16 amino acids. CDR3 sequence reads: CASSQEGTVVNSPLHF. CDR3 coding DNA: TGCGCCAGCAGCCAGGAGGGAACCGTTGTGAATTCACCCCTCCACTTT.

This clonotype was detected only a few times. This chain connects TRBV7-2 to TRBJ1-4; D unclear. The CDR3 extends over 14 amino acids. V lost 3 bases to trimming and J lost 5 bases, with 10 bases between them. The germline CDR1 and CDR2 sequences are SGHTA and FQGNSA. The CDR3 sequence: CASSLRRANEKLFF. CDR3 coding DNA: TGTGCCAGCAGCTTGAGGAGGGCAAATGAAAAACTGTTTTTT.

This clonotype was detected ten times or more. V gene TRBV20-1 combines with J gene TRBJ2-3, with 10 nucleotides matching TRBD2. Germline lookup yields CDR1 DFQATT and CDR2 SNEGSKA (reference sequence). The CDR3 totals 18 residues. The V segment lost 5 bases and the J segment 0 bases; nucleotides outside the gene matches: 14. CDR3 sequence reads: CSASPTILAGASTDTQYF. DNA for the CDR3: TGCAGTGCTTCCCCCACTATTCTAGCGGGAGCCAGCACAGATACGCAGTATTTT.

This clonotype was picked up a small number of times. V gene TRBV29-1 combines with J gene TRBJ2-5; TRBD2 might be the D (6 bases). The CDR3 loop spans 14 amino acids. Germline CDR1 is SQVTM and CDR2 is ANQGSEA. Trimming stripped 3 bases from V and 0 bases from J, with 11 bases between. In nucleotides, the CDR3 is TGCAGCGTTGAGTTAGGGGACTACCAAGAGACCCAGTACTTC. Amino acid sequence: CSVELGDYQETQYF.

This clonotype was seen repeatedly, ten times or more. The rearrangement joins TRBV7-8 to TRBJ1-4; D is unclear. Germline V gene sequence: CDR1 SGHVS, CDR2 FQNEAQ. V gave up 5 bases and J gave up 7 bases, with 14 bases separating them. The CDR3 loop spans 14 amino acids. CDR3 loop: CASSKTSMGEKLFF. Here the CDR3 DNA reads TGTGCCAGCAGCAAGACGTCTATGGGTGAAAAACTGTTTTTT. Full variable domain (outside the CDR3, taken from reference TRBV7-8 and TRBJ1-4): GAGVSQSPRYKVAKRGQDVALRCDPISGHVSLFWYQQALGQGPEFLTYFQNEAQLDKSGLPSDRFFAERPEGSVSTLKIQRTQQEDSAVYLCASSKTSMGEKLFFGSGTQLSVL.

The V call is TRBV18, the J call TRBJ1-4, with D possibly matching TRBD1 (5 bases). Germline V gene lookup returns CDR1 KGHSH and CDR2 LQKENI. The CDR3 runs 12 residues. Trimming pared 4 bases from V and 8 bases from J, leaving 8 bases between. CDR3 region: CASSRGNEKLFF. CDR3 bases: TGTGCCAGCTCACGGGGGAACGAAAAACTGTTTTTT.